This TCR beta chain appears in the sequencing data of a study of blood T cell repertoires in COVID-19. Study-level information: PBMCs, B-cell-depleted T cells, or T cells provided the cDNA or gDNA that made up the material.

Using immunoSEQ multiplex PCR, the repertoire was profiled, and TCRdb retains in-frame clones only, with some absent. This table has some 40,000 clones, around 90% appearing once. This CDR3 spans 17 amino acids. In germline, CDR1 is MNHNY, CDR2 SVGAGI (reference sequence). The germline V and J ends were trimmed by 5 bases and 0 bases, with 17 bases remaining between them. V usage is TRBV6-6 and J usage is TRBJ2-1, with TRBD2 as a possible D gene (5 bases). The source material was peripheral blood. The clonotype was recovered from a man aged 50 to 60 with COVID-19, enrolled during active disease. The CDR3 sequence is CASSPKPTRFSYNEQFF. CDR3 DNA: TGTGCCAGCAGTCCTAAACCCACTAGATTCTCCTACAATGAGCAGTTCTTC.